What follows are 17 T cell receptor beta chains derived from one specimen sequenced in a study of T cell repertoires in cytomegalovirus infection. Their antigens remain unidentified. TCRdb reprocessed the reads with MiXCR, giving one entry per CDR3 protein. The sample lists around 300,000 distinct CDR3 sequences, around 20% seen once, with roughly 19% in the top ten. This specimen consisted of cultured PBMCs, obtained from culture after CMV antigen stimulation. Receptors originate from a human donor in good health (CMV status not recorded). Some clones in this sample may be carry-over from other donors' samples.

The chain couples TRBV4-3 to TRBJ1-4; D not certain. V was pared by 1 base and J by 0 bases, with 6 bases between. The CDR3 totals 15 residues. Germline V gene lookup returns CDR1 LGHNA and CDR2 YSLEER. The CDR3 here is CASSQVPSTNEKLFF. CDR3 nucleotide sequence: TGCGCCAGCAGCCAAGTCCCCTCAACTAATGAAAAACTGTTTTTT.

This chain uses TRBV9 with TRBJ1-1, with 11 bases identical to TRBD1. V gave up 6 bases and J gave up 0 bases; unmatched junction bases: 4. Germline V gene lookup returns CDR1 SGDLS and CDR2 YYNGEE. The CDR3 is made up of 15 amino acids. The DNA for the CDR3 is TGTGCCAGCAACGGACAGGGGGCGATGAACACTGAAGCTTTCTTT. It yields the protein CASNGQGAMNTEAFF.

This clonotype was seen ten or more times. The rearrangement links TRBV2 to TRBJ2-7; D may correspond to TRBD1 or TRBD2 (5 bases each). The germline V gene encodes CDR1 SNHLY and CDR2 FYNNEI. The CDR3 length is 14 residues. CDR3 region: CASSDDLGRYGQYV. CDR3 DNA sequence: TGTGCCAGCAGTGACGACTTGGGACGATACGGGCAGTACGTC.

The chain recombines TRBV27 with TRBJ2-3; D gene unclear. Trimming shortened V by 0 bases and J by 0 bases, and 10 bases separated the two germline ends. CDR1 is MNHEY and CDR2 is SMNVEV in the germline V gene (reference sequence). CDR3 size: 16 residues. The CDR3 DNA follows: TGTGCCAGCAGTTTATCCACATCACCTAGCACAGATACGCAGTATTTT. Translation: CASSLSTSPSTDTQYF.

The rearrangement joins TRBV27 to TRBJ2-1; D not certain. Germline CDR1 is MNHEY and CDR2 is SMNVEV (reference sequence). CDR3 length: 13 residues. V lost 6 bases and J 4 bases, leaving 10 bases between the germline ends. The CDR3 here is CASRLDAYNEQFF. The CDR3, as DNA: TGTGCCAGCAGACTTGACGCTTACAATGAGCAGTTCTTC.

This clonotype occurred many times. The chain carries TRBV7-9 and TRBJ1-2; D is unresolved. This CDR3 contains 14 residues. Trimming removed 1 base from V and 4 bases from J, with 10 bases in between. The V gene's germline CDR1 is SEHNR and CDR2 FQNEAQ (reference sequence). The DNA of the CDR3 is TGTGCCAGCAGCTTAGGTTCACCTCTCTATGGCTACACCTTC. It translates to CASSLGSPLYGYTF.

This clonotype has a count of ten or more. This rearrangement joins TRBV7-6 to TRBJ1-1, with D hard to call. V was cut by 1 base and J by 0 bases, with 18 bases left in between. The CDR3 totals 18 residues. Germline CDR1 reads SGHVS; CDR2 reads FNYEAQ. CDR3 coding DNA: TGTGCCAGCAGCTTAGAGTCTACCCGAGACACCCTGAACACTGAAGCTTTCTTT. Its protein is CASSLESTRDTLNTEAFF. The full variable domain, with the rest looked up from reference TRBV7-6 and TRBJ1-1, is GAGVSQSPRYKVTKRGQDVALRCDPISGHVSLYWYRQALGQGPEFLTYFNYEAQQDKSGLPNDRFSAERPEGSISTLTIQRTEQRDSAMYRCASSLESTRDTLNTEAFFGQGTRLTVV.

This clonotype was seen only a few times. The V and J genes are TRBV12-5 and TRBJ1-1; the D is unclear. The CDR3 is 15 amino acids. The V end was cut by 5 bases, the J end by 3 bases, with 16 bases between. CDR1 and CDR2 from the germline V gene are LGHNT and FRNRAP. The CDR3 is CASGPPQRSDTEAFF. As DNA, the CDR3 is TGTGCTAGTGGTCCTCCGCAGCGGTCGGACACTGAAGCTTTCTTT.

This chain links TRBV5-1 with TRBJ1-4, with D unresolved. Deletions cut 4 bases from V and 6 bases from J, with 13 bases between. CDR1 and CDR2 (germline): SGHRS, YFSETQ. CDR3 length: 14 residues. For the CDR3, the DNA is TGCGCCAGCAGCGCCGGCCCGGGAGATGAAAAACTGTTTTTT. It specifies CASSAGPGDEKLFF.

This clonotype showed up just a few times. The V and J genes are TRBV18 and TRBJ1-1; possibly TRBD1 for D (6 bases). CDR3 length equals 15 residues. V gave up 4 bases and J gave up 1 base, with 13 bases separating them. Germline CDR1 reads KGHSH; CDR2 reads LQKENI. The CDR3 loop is CASSHRDDSNTEAFF. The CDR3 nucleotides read TGTGCCAGCTCACACAGGGACGATTCGAACACTGAAGCTTTCTTT.

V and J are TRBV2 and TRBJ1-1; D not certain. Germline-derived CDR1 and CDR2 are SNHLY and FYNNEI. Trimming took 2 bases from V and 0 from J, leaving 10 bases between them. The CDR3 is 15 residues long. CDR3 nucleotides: TGTGCCAGCAGTGAATCGGGCAGGTTGAACACTGAAGCTTTCTTT. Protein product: CASSESGRLNTEAFF.

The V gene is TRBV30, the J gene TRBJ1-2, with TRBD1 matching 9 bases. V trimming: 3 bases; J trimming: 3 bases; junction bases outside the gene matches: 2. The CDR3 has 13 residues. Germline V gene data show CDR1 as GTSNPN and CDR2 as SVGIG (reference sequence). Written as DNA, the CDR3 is TGTGCCTGGAGGGGACAGGGAGACTATGGCTACACCTTC. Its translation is CAWRGQGDYGYTF.

This CDR3 is CASSPRDRGYEQYV. In nucleotides, the CDR3 is TGTGCCAGCAGTCCACGGGACAGGGGGTACGAGCAGTACGTC. The rearrangement uses TRBV27 and TRBJ2-7; 11 nucleotides line up with TRBD1. CDR1 is MNHEY, CDR2 SMNVEV, per germline (reference sequence). Trimming at V came to 5 bases and at J to 4 bases, leaving 4 bases not matched to a gene. CDR3 length equals 14 residues.

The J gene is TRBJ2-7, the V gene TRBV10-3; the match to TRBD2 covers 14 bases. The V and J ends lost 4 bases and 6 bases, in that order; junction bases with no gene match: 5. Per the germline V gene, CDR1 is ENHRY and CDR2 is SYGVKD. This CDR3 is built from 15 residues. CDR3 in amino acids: CAISATSGRAAEQYV. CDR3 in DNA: TGTGCCATCAGTGCGACTAGCGGGAGGGCCGCCGAGCAGTACGTC.

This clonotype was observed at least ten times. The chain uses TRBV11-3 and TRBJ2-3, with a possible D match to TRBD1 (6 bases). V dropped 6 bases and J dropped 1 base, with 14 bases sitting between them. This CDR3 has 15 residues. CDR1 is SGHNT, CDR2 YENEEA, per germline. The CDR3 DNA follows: TGTGCCAGCAGAACAGGGCTTTTAGGCACAGATACGCAGTATTTT. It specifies CASRTGLLGTDTQYF.

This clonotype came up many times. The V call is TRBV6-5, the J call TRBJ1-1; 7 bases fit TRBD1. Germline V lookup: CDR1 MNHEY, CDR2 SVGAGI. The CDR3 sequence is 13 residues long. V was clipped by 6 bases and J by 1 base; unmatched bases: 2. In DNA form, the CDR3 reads TGTGCCAGCAGCACAGGGGCGAACACTGAAGCTTTCTTT. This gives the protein CASSTGANTEAFF.

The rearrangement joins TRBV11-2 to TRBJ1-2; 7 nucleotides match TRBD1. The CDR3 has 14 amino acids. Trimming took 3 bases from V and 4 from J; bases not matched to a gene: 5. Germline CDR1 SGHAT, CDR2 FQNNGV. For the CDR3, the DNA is TGTGCCAGCAGCTTTCGACAGGGAGGCTATGGCTACACCTTC. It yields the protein CASSFRQGGYGYTF.